The present T cell receptor (beta chain) was sequenced within a study of blood T cell repertoires in COVID-19. The wider study: Whether acute or convalescent, the COVID-19 samples came from the United States, Italy and Spain. PBMCs, B-cell-depleted T cells, or T cells provided the cDNA or gDNA that made up the material.

How the authors handled the data: Reference gene primers were amplified, and this amplification served to estimate nucleated cell counts. Some clones are missing from TCRdb's copy, which holds only in-frame ones; the method was immunoSEQ multiplex PCR. V, J and clone size were drawn from that table, and D and trimming were deduced from the DNA. The table lists roughly 140,000 clones, approximately 78% of them singletons. Germline V CDR1 and CDR2: SNHLY, FYNNEI. Trimming cost V 5 bases and J 3 bases; bases outside gene matches: 6. The length of the CDR3 is 14 residues. This clone was detected many times.

The sequence derives from a woman aged 80 or older with acute or convalescent COVID-19. The chain employs TRBV2 and TRBJ2-7, with TRBD1 matching 8 bases. Sequencing was carried out using peripheral blood. CDR3 bases: TGTGCCAGCAGTAGACAGGGGCCGAACTACGAGCAGTACTTC. Translated, it gives CASSRQGPNYEQYF.